This is a list of T cell receptor beta chains from one sample in a study of vaccination effects on CD4 cells after COVID-19. Produced via immunoSEQ multiplex PCR; TCRdb's table is partial and in-frame only. The data hold about 41,000 clones, with roughly 70% observed a single time. What these receptors recognize is not known. The material was CD4+ T cells from PBMCs cultured with HCoV-OC43 spike peptides, obtained before COVID-19 vaccination. These TCRs come from a human donor who received a COVID-19 vaccine. Each CDR3 is given with its conserved first and last residue. The order of the fields is CDR3 protein, CDR3 DNA, D gene, J gene, clone size, V gene. A D gene is named only where the DNA matches it firmly. Rows give clone size only sometimes, using once, few, many, or a class for an expanded clone.

CASSSGLGDTEAFF,TGTGCCAGCTCATCAGGTCTAGGGGATACTGAAGCTTTCTTT,NA,TRBJ1-1,NA,TRBV18
CASRPARRTSLNEQFF,TGTGCCAGCCGGCCGGCCAGACGGACTAGTTTGAATGAGCAGTTCTTC,TRBD2,TRBJ2-1,NA,TRBV27
CASSPEVSPNIQYF,TGTGCCAGCTCACCAGAGGTTAGCCCAAACATTCAGTACTTC,NA,TRBJ2-4,NA,TRBV18
CASSLNWAGEAFF,TGTGCCAGCAGCTTAAACTGGGCGGGTGAAGCTTTCTTT,NA,TRBJ1-1,NA,TRBV7-2
CASSPQGAYGYTF,TGTGCCAGCTCACCCCAGGGGGCGTACGGCTACACCTTC,TRBD1,TRBJ1-2,NA,TRBV18
CASSLPTGTSNEQFF,TGTGCCAGCAGCCTTCCGACCGGGACTAGCAATGAGCAGTTCTTC,TRBD2,TRBJ2-1,NA,TRBV7-2
CASSQDGTGLYGYTF,TGCGCCAGCAGCCAAGATGGGACAGGCCTCTATGGCTACACCTTC,TRBD1,TRBJ1-2,NA,TRBV4-1
CASSGLRSGNGYTF,TGTGCCAGCAGCGGACTTAGGAGCGGGAACGGCTACACCTTC,NA,TRBJ1-2,few,TRBV3-1/TRBV3-2
CASSTIREYGYTF,TGTGCCAGCAGTACTATCAGGGAGTATGGCTACACCTTC,NA,TRBJ1-2,NA,TRBV12-3/TRBV12-4
CATKREGTYEQYF,TGTGCCACCAAGCGGGAGGGAACCTACGAGCAGTACTTC,TRBD2,TRBJ2-7,NA,TRBV6-5
CASKEAGTEAFF,TGTGCCAGCAAGGAGGCTGGGACTGAAGCTTTCTTT,NA,TRBJ1-1,NA,TRBV28
CAISESGTEPQHF,TGTGCCATCAGTGAGTCCGGGACAGAGCCCCAGCATTTT,TRBD1,TRBJ1-5,NA,TRBV10-3
CASHRDSPSVNEQFF,TGTGCCAGCCACAGGGACAGCCCCTCGGTCAATGAGCAGTTCTTC,TRBD1,TRBJ2-1,NA,TRBV6-5
CSQGVDEQFF,TGCAGCCAAGGAGTAGATGAGCAGTTCTTC,NA,TRBJ2-1,many,TRBV20-1
CASNLPGLAGVDEQFF,TGTGCCAGCAACCTCCCGGGGCTAGCGGGAGTCGATGAGCAGTTCTTC,TRBD2,TRBJ2-1,once,TRBV6-6
CASSQDPGQGGQPQHF,TGCGCCAGCAGCCAAGATCCGGGACAGGGCGGACAGCCCCAGCATTTT,TRBD1,TRBJ1-5,few,TRBV4-1
CASSPTGAETQYF,TGCGCCAGCAGCCCAACAGGGGCGGAGACCCAGTACTTC,TRBD1,TRBJ2-5,once,TRBV5-1
CASSWGTPNQPQHF,TGTGCCAGCAGCTGGGGGACACCAAATCAGCCCCAGCATTTT,NA,TRBJ1-5,NA,TRBV12-1
CASSLGGVGEQYF,TGTGCCAGCAGCTTAGGGGGGGTTGGCGAGCAGTACTTC,NA,TRBJ2-7,NA,TRBV7-2
CAWGTGLSYEQYF,TGTGCCTGGGGGACAGGATTAAGCTACGAGCAGTACTTC,TRBD1,TRBJ2-7,NA,TRBV30
CASSTRDRDLDGYTF,TGTGCCAGCAGCACCCGGGACAGGGACTTGGATGGCTACACCTTC,TRBD1,TRBJ1-2,few,TRBV7-9
CASSRGQRTYEQYF,TGTGCCAGTAGTAGAGGACAGAGGACCTACGAGCAGTACTTC,NA,TRBJ2-7,NA,TRBV19
CAWSPGGDTEAFF,TGTGCCTGGAGCCCAGGGGGGGACACTGAAGCTTTCTTT,TRBD1,TRBJ1-1,NA,TRBV30
CASSEGSYNSPLHF,TGTGCCAGCAGTGAGGGGTCCTATAATTCACCCCTCCACTTT,NA,TRBJ1-6,NA,TRBV6-1
CAIREIQGAGNSPLHF,TGTGCCATCAGAGAGATACAGGGGGCCGGTAATTCACCCCTCCACTTT,TRBD1,TRBJ1-6,NA,TRBV10-3
CATGVAGGFHYGYTF,TGTGCCACGGGGGTGGCAGGGGGCTTCCACTATGGCTACACCTTC,TRBD1,TRBJ1-2,NA,TRBV28
CASRKRQGYQPQHF,TGTGCCAGCAGGAAGAGACAGGGGTATCAGCCCCAGCATTTT,TRBD1,TRBJ1-5,NA,TRBV6-5
CASSLRGDPTIQYF,TGTGCCAGCAGCTTAAGGGGGGACCCTACCATTCAGTACTTC,NA,TRBJ2-4,NA,TRBV13
CSASPSNTEAFF,TGCAGTGCTAGTCCGTCGAACACTGAAGCTTTCTTT,NA,TRBJ1-1,few,TRBV20-1
CAWRPGLAVFSYYNEQFF,TGTGCCTGGAGACCCGGACTAGCGGTGTTCTCATATTACAATGAGCAGTTCTTC,TRBD2,TRBJ2-1,NA,TRBV30
CASSPWTGVLVQPQHF,TGTGCCAGTAGTCCGTGGACAGGGGTATTGGTTCAGCCCCAGCATTTT,TRBD1,TRBJ1-5,few,TRBV19
CASSYSLMGGRAFF,TGTGCCAGCAGTTACTCGTTAATGGGGGGCCGAGCTTTCTTT,NA,TRBJ1-1,NA,TRBV6-5
CSVGDRQDSPLHF,TGCAGCGTTGGGGACAGGCAGGATTCACCCCTCCACTTT,TRBD1,TRBJ1-6,NA,TRBV29-1
CASGPGPLIAGNTIYF,TGCGCCAGCGGGCCAGGACCGCTGATCGCCGGAAACACCATATATTTT,NA,TRBJ1-3,NA,TRBV10-1
CAWRRTGRGSPLHF,TGTGCCTGGAGACGGACAGGGCGGGGTTCACCCCTCCACTTT,TRBD1,TRBJ1-6,few,TRBV30
CASSQYPGTGYGYTF,TGTGCCAGCAGCCAGTACCCCGGGACAGGTTATGGCTACACCTTC,TRBD1,TRBJ1-2,few,TRBV6-2/TRBV6-3
CASRPAGTRVQTF,TGTGCCAGCAGGCCAGCCGGGACAAGGGTCCAGACCTTC,NA,TRBJ1-2,few,TRBV12-3/TRBV12-4
CASSLARYSQETQYF,TGTGCCAGCAGTTTAGCCCGGTACAGCCAAGAGACCCAGTACTTC,NA,TRBJ2-5,once,TRBV6-5
CASSGAVYGYTF,TGTGCCAGTAGTGGGGCAGTCTATGGCTACACCTTC,NA,TRBJ1-2,NA,TRBV19
CASSLGKGLNTEAFF,TGTGCCAGCAGCTTGGGTAAGGGCCTGAACACTGAAGCTTTCTTT,NA,TRBJ1-1,once,TRBV5-6
CASRDSSSSGNTIYF,TGTGCCAGCCGGGACTCCTCGAGCTCTGGAAACACCATATATTTT,NA,TRBJ1-3,NA,TRBV7-6
CASSPSAGTGPPYTF,TGTGCCAGCAGTCCGTCCGCCGGGACAGGTCCTCCCTACACCTTC,TRBD1,TRBJ1-2,NA,TRBV27
CASSSTGLAGANVLTF,TGTGCCAGCAGTTCCACAGGGCTGGCTGGGGCCAACGTCCTGACTTTC,NA,TRBJ2-6,NA,TRBV6-6
CASSSGLANTGELFF,TGCGCCAGCAGCTCCGGACTAGCGAACACCGGGGAGCTGTTTTTT,TRBD2,TRBJ2-2,NA,TRBV5-1
CASSLSQGKNIQYF,TGCGCCAGCAGCTTGAGTCAGGGCAAAAACATTCAGTACTTC,NA,TRBJ2-4,NA,TRBV5-1
CASSYTWTGRSYEQYF,TGTGCCAGCAGTTACACCTGGACGGGACGCTCCTACGAGCAGTACTTC,NA,TRBJ2-7,NA,TRBV6-5
CSASTVLDRETQYF,TGCAGTGCTAGTACAGTCCTCGATCGGGAGACCCAGTACTTC,NA,TRBJ2-5,NA,TRBV20-1
CASSLFYGYTF,TGTGCCAGCAGCTTATTCTACGGCTACACCTTC,NA,TRBJ1-2,few,TRBV7-2
CASSYSRGGEQYF,TGTGCCAGCAGTTACTCGAGGGGCGGCGAGCAGTACTTC,NA,TRBJ2-7,NA,TRBV6-5
CASSLQGRNEQFF,TGTGCCAGCAGCCTACAGGGTCGGAATGAGCAGTTCTTC,NA,TRBJ2-1,once,TRBV11-3
CASSLRQGDGYTF,TGTGCCAGCAGCTTGCGACAGGGTGATGGCTACACCTTC,TRBD1,TRBJ1-2,NA,TRBV5-6
CASTNYGTSGFTYEQYF,TGTGCCAGCACGAACTACGGGACTAGCGGGTTTACCTACGAGCAGTACTTC,TRBD2,TRBJ2-7,NA,TRBV5-6
CASSLAAGLLDTQYF,TGTGCCAGCAGCTTAGCAGCAGGGCTTTTGGATACGCAGTATTTT,NA,TRBJ2-3,NA,TRBV7-9
CASSVLRGPSYEQYF,TGCGCCAGCAGCGTACTCAGGGGACCCTCCTACGAGCAGTACTTC,NA,TRBJ2-7,NA,TRBV5-1
CASSPMADTQYF,TGTGCCAGCAGCCCAATGGCAGATACGCAGTATTTT,NA,TRBJ2-3,NA,TRBV7-2
CASSLPGSIYEQYF,TGTGCCAGCAGTTTACCCGGGAGTATCTACGAGCAGTACTTC,NA,TRBJ2-7,NA,TRBV28
CASSLQGPSGGAWNEQFF,TGTGCCAGCAGTTTACAGGGCCCTAGCGGGGGGGCCTGGAATGAGCAGTTCTTC,TRBD2,TRBJ2-1,few,TRBV7-2
CASSPPVATDTQYF,TGTGCCAGCTCACCACCAGTGGCAACAGATACGCAGTATTTT,NA,TRBJ2-3,NA,TRBV18